Included here is one T cell receptor beta chain sequence, with context. Its matching antigen is unknown. TCRdb re-called the 5' RACE reads with MiXCR, one entry per CDR3 protein. The sample contains 200,000 to 300,000 distinct CDR3 sequences, over 15% of which appear only once. This sample stems from a study of T-cell memory formation after mild COVID-19. Study-level points and caveats: There was no confirmation that second-wave clones peaking on day 37 were SARS-CoV-2 specific.

Germline-derived CDR1 and CDR2 are ENHRY and SYGVKD. Trimming cost V 0 bases and J 5 bases, with 10 bases left between them. This CDR3 has 14 amino acids. Sequencing was carried out using PBMCs or a T cell subset sorted from them (not recorded which). The sequence came from a man younger than 35 who had mild COVID-19 (a few samples of this study predate the infection). Cell type and time point are not known. The rearrangement joins TRBV10-3 to TRBJ1-1, with D unclear. The CDR3 loop is CAISESKGRTEAFF. In DNA form, the CDR3 reads TGTGCCATCAGTGAGTCGAAAGGGAGGACTGAAGCTTTCTTT.